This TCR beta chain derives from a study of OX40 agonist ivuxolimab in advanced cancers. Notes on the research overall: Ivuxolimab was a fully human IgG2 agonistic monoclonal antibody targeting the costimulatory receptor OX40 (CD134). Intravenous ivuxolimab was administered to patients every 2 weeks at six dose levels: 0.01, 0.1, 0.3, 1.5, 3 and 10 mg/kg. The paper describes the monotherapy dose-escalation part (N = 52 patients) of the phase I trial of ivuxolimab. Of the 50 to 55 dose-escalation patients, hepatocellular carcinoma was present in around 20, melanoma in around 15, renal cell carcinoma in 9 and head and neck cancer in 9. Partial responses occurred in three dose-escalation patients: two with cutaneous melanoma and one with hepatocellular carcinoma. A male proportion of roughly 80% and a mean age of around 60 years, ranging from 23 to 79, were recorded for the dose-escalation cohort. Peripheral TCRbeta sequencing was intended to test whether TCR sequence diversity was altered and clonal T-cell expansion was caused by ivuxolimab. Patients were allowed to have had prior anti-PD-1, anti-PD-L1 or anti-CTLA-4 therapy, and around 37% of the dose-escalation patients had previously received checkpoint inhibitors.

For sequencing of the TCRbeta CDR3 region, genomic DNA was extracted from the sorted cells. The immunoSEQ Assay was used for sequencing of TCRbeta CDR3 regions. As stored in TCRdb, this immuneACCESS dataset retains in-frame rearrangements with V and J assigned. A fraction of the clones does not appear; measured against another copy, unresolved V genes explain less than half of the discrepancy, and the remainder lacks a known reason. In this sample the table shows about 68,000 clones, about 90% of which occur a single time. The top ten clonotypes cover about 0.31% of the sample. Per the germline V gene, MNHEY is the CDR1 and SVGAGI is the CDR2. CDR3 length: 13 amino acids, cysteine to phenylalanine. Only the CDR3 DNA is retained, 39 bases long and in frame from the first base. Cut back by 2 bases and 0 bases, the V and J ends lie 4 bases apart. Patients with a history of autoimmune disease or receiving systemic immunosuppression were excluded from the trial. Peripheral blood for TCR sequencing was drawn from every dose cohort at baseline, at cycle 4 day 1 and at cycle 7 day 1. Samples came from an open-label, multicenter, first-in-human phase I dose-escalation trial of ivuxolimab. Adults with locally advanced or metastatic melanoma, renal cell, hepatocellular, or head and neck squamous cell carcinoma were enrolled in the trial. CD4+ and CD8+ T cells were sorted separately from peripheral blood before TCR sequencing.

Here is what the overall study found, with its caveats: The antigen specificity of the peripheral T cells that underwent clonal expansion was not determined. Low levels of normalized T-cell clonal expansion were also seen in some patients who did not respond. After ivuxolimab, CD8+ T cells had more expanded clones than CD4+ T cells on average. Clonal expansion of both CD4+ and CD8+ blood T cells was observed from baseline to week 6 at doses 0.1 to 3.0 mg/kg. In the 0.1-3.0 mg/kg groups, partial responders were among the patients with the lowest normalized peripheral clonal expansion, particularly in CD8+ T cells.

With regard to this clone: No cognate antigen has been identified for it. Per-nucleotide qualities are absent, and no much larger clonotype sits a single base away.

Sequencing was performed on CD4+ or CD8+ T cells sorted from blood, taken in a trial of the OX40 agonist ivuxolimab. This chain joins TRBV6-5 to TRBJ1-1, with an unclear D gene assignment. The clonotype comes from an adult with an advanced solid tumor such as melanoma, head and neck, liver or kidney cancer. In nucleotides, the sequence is TGTGCCAGCAGTTACGAGATGAACACTGAAGCTTTCTTT. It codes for CASSYEMNTEAFF.